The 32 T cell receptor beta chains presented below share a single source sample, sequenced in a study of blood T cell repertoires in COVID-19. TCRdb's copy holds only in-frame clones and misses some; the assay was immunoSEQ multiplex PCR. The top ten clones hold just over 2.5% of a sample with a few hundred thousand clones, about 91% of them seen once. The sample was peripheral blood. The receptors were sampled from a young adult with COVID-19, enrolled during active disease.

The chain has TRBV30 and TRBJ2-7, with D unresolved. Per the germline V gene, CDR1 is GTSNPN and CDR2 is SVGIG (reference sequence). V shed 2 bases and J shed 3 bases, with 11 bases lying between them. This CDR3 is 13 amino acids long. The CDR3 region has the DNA TGTGCCTGGAGTCCGACAACGAACTACGAGCAGTACTTC. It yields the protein CAWSPTTNYEQYF. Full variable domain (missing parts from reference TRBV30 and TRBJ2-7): SQTIHQWPATLVQPVGSPLSLECTVEGTSNPNLYWYRQAAGRGLQLLFYSVGIGQISSEVPQNLSASRPQDRQFILSSKKLLLSDSGFYLCAWSPTTNYEQYFGPGTRLTVT.

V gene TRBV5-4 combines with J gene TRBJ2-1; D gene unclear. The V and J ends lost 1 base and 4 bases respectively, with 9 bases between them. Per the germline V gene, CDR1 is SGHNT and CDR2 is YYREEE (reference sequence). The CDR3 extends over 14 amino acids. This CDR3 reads CASSLFQVYNEQFF. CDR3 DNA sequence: TGTGCCAGCAGCTTGTTTCAGGTTTACAATGAGCAGTTCTTC.

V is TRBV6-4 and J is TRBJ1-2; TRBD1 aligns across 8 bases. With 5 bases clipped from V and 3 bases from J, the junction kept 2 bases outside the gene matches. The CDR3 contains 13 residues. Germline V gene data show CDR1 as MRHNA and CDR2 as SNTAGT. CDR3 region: CASSPTGDYGYTF. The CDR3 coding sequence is TGTGCCAGCAGTCCGACAGGGGACTATGGCTACACCTTC.

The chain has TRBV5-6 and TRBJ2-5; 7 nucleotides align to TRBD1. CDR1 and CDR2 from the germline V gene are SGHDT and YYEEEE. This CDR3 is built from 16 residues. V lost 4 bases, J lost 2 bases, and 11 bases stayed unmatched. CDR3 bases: TGTGCCAGCAGCCCTCCCCCCCAGGGGGTTCAAGAGACCCAGTACTTC. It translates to CASSPPPQGVQETQYF.

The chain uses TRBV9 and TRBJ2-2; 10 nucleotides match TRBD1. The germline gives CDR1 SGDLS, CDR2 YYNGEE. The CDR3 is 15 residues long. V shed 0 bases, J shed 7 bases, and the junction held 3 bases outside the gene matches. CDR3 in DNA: TGTGCCAGCAGCGTAGGGACAGGGGGTATCGGGGAGCTGTTTTTT. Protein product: CASSVGTGGIGELFF.

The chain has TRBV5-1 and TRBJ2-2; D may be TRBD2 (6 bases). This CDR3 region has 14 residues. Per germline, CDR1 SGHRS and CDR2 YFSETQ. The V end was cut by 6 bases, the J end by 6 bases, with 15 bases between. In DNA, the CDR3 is TGCGCCAGCACAGGAGGGAGTATCCCCGGGGAGCTGTTTTTT. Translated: CASTGGSIPGELFF.

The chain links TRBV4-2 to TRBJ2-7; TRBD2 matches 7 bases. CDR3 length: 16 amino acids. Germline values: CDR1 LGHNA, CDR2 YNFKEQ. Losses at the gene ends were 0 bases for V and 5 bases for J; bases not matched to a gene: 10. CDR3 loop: CASSQDRREYFNEQYF. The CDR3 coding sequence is TGTGCCAGCAGCCAAGACCGGCGGGAGTATTTTAACGAGCAGTACTTC.

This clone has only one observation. The CDR3 nucleotides read TGTGCCAGCAGCCTGGGGGAATGGACAGGAGTTAACAATGAAAAACTGTTTTTT. This translates into CASSLGEWTGVNNEKLFF. The rearrangement uses TRBV7-9 and TRBJ1-4; 7 bases align to TRBD1. Unmatched junction bases numbered 17, after V lost 5 bases and J lost 5 bases. Looked up from germline, CDR1 is SEHNR and CDR2 is FQNEAQ (reference sequence). This CDR3 region has 18 residues.

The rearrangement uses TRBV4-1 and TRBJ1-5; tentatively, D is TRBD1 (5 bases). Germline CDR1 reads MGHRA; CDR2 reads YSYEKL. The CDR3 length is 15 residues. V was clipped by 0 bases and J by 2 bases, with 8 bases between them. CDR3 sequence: CASSQEWGGNQPQHF. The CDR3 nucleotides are TGCGCCAGCAGCCAAGAGTGGGGGGGCAATCAGCCCCAGCATTTT.

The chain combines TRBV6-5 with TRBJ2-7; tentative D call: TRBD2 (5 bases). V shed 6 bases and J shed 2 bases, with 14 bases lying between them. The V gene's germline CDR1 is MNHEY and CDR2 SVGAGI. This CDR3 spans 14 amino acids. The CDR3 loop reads CASSPRVATYEQYF. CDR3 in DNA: TGTGCCAGCAGCCCGCGGGTGGCAACCTACGAGCAGTACTTC.

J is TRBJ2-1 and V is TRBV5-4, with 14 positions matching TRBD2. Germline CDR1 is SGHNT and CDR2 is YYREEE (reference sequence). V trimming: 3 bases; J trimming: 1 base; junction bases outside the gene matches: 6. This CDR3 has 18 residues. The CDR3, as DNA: TGTGCCAGCAGCTCGGGACTAGCGGGAGTCAGTTCCTACAATGAGCAGTTCTTC. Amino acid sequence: CASSSGLAGVSSYNEQFF.

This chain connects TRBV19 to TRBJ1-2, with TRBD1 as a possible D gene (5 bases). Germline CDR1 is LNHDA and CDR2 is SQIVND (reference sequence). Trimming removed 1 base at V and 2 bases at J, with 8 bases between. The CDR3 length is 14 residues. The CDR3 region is CASSIGGANYGYTF. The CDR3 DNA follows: TGTGCCAGTAGTATAGGGGGCGCAAACTATGGCTACACCTTC.

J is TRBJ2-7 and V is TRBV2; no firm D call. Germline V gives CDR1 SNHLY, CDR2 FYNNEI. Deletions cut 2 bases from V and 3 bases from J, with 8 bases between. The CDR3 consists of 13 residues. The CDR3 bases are TGTGCCAGCAGTGAAATCCGTTACTACGAGCAGTACTTC. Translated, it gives CASSEIRYYEQYF.

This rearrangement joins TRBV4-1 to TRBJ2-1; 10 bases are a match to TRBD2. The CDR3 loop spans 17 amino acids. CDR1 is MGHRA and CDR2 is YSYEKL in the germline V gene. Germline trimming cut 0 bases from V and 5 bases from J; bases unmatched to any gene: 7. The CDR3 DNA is TGCGCCAGCAGCCAAGAAGGAGTAACTAGCGGGAACAATGAGCAGTTCTTC. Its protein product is CASSQEGVTSGNNEQFF.

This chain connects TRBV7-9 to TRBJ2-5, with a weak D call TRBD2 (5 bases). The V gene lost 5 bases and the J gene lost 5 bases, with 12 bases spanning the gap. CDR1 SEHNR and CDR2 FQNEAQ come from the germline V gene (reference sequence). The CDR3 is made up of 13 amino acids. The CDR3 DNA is TGTGCCAGCAGCCCCACCCTAGCCGAGACCCAGTACTTC. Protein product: CASSPTLAETQYF. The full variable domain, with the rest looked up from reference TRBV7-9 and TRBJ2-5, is DTGVSQNPRHKITKRGQNVTFRCDPISEHNRLYWYRQTLGQGPEFLTYFQNEAQLEKSRLLSDRFSAERPKGSFSTLEIQRTEQGDSAMYLCASSPTLAETQYFGPGTRLLVL.

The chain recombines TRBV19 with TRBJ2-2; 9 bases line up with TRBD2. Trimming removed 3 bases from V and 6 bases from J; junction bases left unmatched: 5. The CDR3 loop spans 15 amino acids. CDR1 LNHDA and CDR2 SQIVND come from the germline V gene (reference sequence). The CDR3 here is CASSISGGLSGELFF. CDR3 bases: TGTGCCAGTAGTATTAGCGGGGGACTGTCCGGGGAGCTGTTTTTT.

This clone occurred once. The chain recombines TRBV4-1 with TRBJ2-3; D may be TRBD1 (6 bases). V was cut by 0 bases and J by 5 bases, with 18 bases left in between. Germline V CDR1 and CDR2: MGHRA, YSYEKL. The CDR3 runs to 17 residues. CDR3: CASSQDDLPGARDTQYF. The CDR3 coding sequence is TGCGCCAGCAGCCAAGATGACTTACCAGGGGCAAGAGATACGCAGTATTTT.

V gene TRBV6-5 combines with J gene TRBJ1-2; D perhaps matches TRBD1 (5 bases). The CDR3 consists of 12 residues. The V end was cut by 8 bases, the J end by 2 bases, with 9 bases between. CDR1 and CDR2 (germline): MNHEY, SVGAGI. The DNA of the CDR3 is TGTGCCAGCGCGGACACGAACTATGGCTACACCTTC. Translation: CASADTNYGYTF.

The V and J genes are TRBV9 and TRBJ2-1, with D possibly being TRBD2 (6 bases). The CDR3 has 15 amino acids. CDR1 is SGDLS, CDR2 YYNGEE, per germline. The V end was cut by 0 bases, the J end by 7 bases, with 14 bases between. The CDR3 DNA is TGTGCCAGCAGCGTAGCTTCGGGAGCAGGGAATGAGCAGTTCTTC. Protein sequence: CASSVASGAGNEQFF.

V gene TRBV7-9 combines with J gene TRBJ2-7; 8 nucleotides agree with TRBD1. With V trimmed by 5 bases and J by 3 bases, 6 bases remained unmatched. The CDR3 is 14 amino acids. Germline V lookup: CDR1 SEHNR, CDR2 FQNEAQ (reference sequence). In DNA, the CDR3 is TGTGCCAGCAGCGGGGGACAGGCCTTCTACGAGCAGTACTTC. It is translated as CASSGGQAFYEQYF.

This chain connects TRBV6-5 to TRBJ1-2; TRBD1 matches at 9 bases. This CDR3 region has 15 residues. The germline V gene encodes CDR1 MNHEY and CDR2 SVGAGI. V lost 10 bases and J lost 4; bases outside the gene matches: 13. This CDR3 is CATARTGVEGYGYTF. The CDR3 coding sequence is TGTGCCACCGCCCGGACAGGGGTGGAGGGCTATGGCTACACCTTC.

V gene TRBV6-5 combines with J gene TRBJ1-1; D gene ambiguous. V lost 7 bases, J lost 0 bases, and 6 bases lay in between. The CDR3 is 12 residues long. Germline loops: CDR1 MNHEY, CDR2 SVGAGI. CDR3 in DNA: TGTGCCAGCACCAGTGTGAACACTGAAGCTTTCTTT. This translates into CASTSVNTEAFF.

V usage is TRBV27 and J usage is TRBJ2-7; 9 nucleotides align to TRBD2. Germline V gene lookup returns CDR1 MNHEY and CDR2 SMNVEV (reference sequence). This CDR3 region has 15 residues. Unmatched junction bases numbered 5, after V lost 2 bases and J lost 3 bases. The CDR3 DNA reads TGTGCCAGCAGTTTAATAGCGGGAGTCATCTACGAGCAGTACTTC. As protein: CASSLIAGVIYEQYF.

CDR3 sequence reads: CASSVGVAGGPSTDTQYF. In DNA form, the CDR3 reads TGTGCCAGCAGCGTAGGAGTAGCGGGAGGGCCGAGCACAGATACGCAGTATTTT. The chain couples TRBV9 to TRBJ2-3; 11 positions agree with TRBD2. The CDR3 covers 18 residues. V shed 0 bases and J 0 bases; nucleotides not matched to a gene: 6. Germline V gives CDR1 SGDLS, CDR2 YYNGEE. Combining the CDR3 with reference TRBV9 and TRBJ2-3 gives the whole variable domain DSGVTQTPKHLITATGQRVTLRCSPRSGDLSVYWYQQSLDQGLQFLIQYYNGEERAKGNILERFSAQQFPDLHSELNLSSLELGDSALYFCASSVGVAGGPSTDTQYFGPGTRLTVL.

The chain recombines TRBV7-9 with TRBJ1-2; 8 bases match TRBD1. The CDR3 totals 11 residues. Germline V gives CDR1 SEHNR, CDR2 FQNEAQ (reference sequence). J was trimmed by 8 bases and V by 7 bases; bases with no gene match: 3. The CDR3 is CASTRDRGYTF. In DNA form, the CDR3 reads TGTGCCAGCACCCGGGACAGGGGCTACACCTTC.

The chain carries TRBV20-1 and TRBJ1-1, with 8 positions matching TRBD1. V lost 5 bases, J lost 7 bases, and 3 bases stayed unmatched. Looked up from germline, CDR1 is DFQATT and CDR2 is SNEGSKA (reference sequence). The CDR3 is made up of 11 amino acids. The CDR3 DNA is TGCAGTGCTGAACAGGGGGGTGAAGCTTTCTTT. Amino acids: CSAEQGGEAFF.

DNA for the CDR3: TGTGCCAGCAGTTTAGAGGGGGTTGAAGAGGGAAAGTATAGATCCTACGAGCAGTACTTC. This translates into CASSLEGVEEGKYRSYEQYF. The chain employs TRBV28 and TRBJ2-7; a weak D match, TRBD1 (6 bases). This CDR3 is 20 amino acids long. Germline V lookup: CDR1 MDHEN, CDR2 SYDVKM. V was trimmed by 2 bases and J by 1 base, leaving 27 bases between them. Supplemented by reference TRBV28 and TRBJ2-7, the full variable domain reads DVKVTQSSRYLVKRTGEKVFLECVQDMDHENMFWYRQDPGLGLRLIYFSYDVKMKEKGDIPEGYSVSREKKERFSLILESASTNQTSMYLCASSLEGVEEGKYRSYEQYFGPGTRLTVT.

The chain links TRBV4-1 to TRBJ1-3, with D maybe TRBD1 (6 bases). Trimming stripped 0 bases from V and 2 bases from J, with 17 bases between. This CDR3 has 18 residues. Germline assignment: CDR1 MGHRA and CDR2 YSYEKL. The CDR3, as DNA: TGCGCCAGCAGCCAAGATAGGGGGACACTGAACCCTGGAAACACCATATATTTT. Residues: CASSQDRGTLNPGNTIYF.

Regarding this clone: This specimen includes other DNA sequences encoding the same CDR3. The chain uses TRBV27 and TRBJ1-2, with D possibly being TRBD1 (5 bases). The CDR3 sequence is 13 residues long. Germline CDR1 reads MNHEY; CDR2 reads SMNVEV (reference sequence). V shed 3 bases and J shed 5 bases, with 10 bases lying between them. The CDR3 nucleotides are TGTGCCAGCAGTTTGGGGCAGGGTTATGGCTACACCTTC. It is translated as CASSLGQGYGYTF.

CDR3 in amino acids: CASNSPPSEQFF. For the CDR3, the DNA is TGTGCCAGCAACTCCCCTCCGTCTGAGCAGTTCTTC. The chain uses TRBV13 and TRBJ2-1, with unresolved D. The V end lost 7 bases, the J end lost 9 bases, and 13 bases lay between the germline ends. Per germline, CDR1 PRHDT and CDR2 FYEKMQ (reference sequence). This CDR3 has 12 amino acids.

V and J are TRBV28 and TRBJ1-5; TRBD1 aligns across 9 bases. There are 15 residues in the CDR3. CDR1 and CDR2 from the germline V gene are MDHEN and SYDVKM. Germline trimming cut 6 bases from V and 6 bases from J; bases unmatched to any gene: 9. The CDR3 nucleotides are TGTGCCAGCAGCCCGAGGACAGGGGCTAGTCAGCCCCAGCATTTT. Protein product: CASSPRTGASQPQHF.

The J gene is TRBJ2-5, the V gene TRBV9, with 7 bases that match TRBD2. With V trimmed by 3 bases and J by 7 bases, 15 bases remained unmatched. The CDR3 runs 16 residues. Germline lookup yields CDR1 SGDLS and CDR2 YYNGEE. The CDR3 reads CASSASRDYSLGTQYF. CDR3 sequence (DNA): TGTGCCAGCAGCGCCAGCCGGGACTACAGCTTGGGGACCCAGTACTTC. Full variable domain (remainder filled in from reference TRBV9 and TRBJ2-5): DSGVTQTPKHLITATGQRVTLRCSPRSGDLSVYWYQQSLDQGLQFLIQYYNGEERAKGNILERFSAQQFPDLHSELNLSSLELGDSALYFCASSASRDYSLGTQYFGPGTRLLVL.